This TCR beta chain stems from a study of beta chain features in type 1 diabetes. The study reverse transcribed the entire isolated RNA, so it sequenced expressed TCRB transcripts. Assay: immunoSEQ multiplex PCR; the TCRdb copy retains only in-frame clones and omits some. The sample contains 250,000 to 300,000 clones, roughly 8% of which appear only once. The CDR3 covers 16 residues. V lost 4 bases to trimming and J lost 7 bases; unmatched junction nucleotides: 13. The germline V gene encodes CDR1 LGHNA and CDR2 YNFKEQ. This clone was detected ten times or more. The rearrangement links TRBV4-2 to TRBJ2-1; 7 positions agree with TRBD2. The TCR was taken from a woman in her late teens or twenties in good health. The sample consisted of central memory CD4+ T cells from blood. Written as DNA, the CDR3 is TGTGCCAGCAGCCGATCGGGCGGGAGTGTAGAGAATGAGCAGTTCTTC. Translated: CASSRSGGSVENEQFF.